Following are 30 T cell receptor beta chains from one sample sequenced in a study of cytotoxic CD8 clonotypes in ibrutinib-treated CLL. TCRdb's table, derived via immunoSEQ multiplex PCR, lists solely in-frame clones and lacks some. Of 150,000 to 250,000 clones in the sample, approximately 72% are singletons; the top ten hold around 15%. The source was PBMCs, collected after 24 months of ibrutinib treatment. These receptors originate from a human donor with chronic lymphocytic leukemia.

Here the CDR3 reads CASSLGGYGYTF. CDR3 nucleotides: TGTGCCAGCAGCTTAGGCGGCTATGGCTACACCTTC. The V gene is TRBV7-2, the J gene TRBJ1-2; D is ambiguous. The V gene lost 1 base and the J gene lost 4 bases, with 4 bases spanning the gap. This CDR3 region has 12 residues. The germline V gene has CDR1 SGHTA and CDR2 FQGNSA.

The chain links TRBV9 to TRBJ2-3, with 7 bases fitting TRBD2. CDR1 and CDR2 (germline): SGDLS, YYNGEE. The CDR3 is 15 amino acids. The trim removed 0 bases at V and 2 bases at J, leaving 3 bases unmatched. CDR3 bases: TGTGCCAGCAGCGTAGAAGGACTAGACACAGATACGCAGTATTTT. It codes for CASSVEGLDTDTQYF.

This clone was seen a handful of times. This chain joins TRBV11-3 and TRBJ1-1; no clear D gene. CDR3 length: 13 amino acids. The germline gives CDR1 SGHNT, CDR2 YENEEA. V dropped 5 bases and J dropped 1 base, with 8 bases sitting between them. CDR3 nucleotides: TGTGCCAGCAGCATCACAGAGAACACTGAAGCTTTCTTT. Its translation: CASSITENTEAFF.

The V call is TRBV18, the J call TRBJ2-3; tentative D call: TRBD1 (5 bases). The CDR3 has 14 residues. Trimming left V 1 base short and J 2 bases short, with 7 bases between. The germline V gene has CDR1 KGHSH and CDR2 LQKENI. The CDR3 loop is CASSPQTDTDTQYF. CDR3 DNA sequence: TGTGCCAGCTCACCACAGACAGACACAGATACGCAGTATTTT.

V gene TRBV5-4 combines with J gene TRBJ2-3; D gene unclear. The length of the CDR3 is 16 residues. Trimming cost V 0 bases and J 0 bases, with 11 bases left between them. CDR1 and CDR2 (germline): SGHNT, YYREEE (reference sequence). This chain's CDR3 is CASSLGRAASTDTQYF. CDR3 nucleotides: TGTGCCAGCAGCTTGGGTCGGGCAGCTAGCACAGATACGCAGTATTTT.

DNA of the CDR3: TGTGCCAGCAGTTTAGGCCCTCGGGGACTGTTTTTT. It encodes CASSLGPRGLFF. The J gene is TRBJ1-4, the V gene TRBV28; unclear D gene. This CDR3 region has 12 residues. Trimming cost V 2 bases and J 13 bases, with 11 bases left between them. CDR1 and CDR2 (germline): MDHEN, SYDVKM.

The gene calls are TRBV7-3 and TRBJ2-5; TRBD2 matches 12 bases. J gave up 5 bases and V 5 bases, and 6 bases lay outside the gene matches. Germline V gene data show CDR1 as SGHTA and CDR2 as FQGTGA. The CDR3 totals 15 residues. CDR3 residues: CASSRLAGDLETQYF. For the CDR3, the DNA is TGTGCCAGCAGCAGACTAGCGGGAGATCTGGAGACCCAGTACTTC.

The chain recombines TRBV5-6 with TRBJ2-5; D is undetermined. Germline V gene sequence: CDR1 SGHDT, CDR2 YYEEEE. The CDR3 spans 17 residues. The germline V and J ends were trimmed by 1 base and 5 bases, with 21 bases remaining between them. CDR3 in amino acids: CASSLMWYRVGQETQYF. The CDR3 nucleotides read TGTGCCAGCAGCTTGATGTGGTATAGGGTAGGCCAGGAGACCCAGTACTTC. The full variable domain, completed using reference TRBV5-6 and TRBJ2-5, is DAGVTQSPTHLIKTRGQQVTLRCSPKSGHDTVSWYQQALGQGPQFIFQYYEEEERQRGNFPDRFSGHQFPNYSSELNVNALLLGDSALYLCASSLMWYRVGQETQYFGPGTRLLVL.

The genes are TRBV4-2 and TRBJ2-7; tentative D call: TRBD2 (6 bases). The V and J ends lost 0 bases and 7 bases respectively, with 10 bases between them. The CDR3 is made up of 13 amino acids. Germline-derived CDR1 and CDR2 are LGHNA and YNFKEQ. CDR3 DNA sequence: TGTGCCAGCAGCCAAGATTGGGCGGGGGAGCAGTACTTC. Its translation: CASSQDWAGEQYF.

The V and J genes are TRBV27 and TRBJ2-3; D is unclear. Germline V CDR1 and CDR2: MNHEY, SMNVEV (reference sequence). The V end lost 7 bases, the J end lost 7 bases, and 9 bases lay between the germline ends. The CDR3 extends over 11 amino acids. The CDR3 sequence: CASTFSNTQYF. The DNA of the CDR3 is TGTGCCAGCACCTTTAGTAATACGCAGTATTTT.

The chain is built from TRBV11-2 and TRBJ1-1; D is unresolved. This CDR3 contains 11 residues. V lost 1 base and J 8 bases, leaving 5 bases between the germline ends. Germline-derived CDR1 and CDR2 are SGHAT and FQNNGV. The CDR3 spells CASSLGPEAFF. As DNA, the CDR3 is TGTGCCAGCAGCTTAGGACCAGAAGCTTTCTTT.

V and J are TRBV5-1 and TRBJ2-2, with TRBD2 identical over 9 bases. J lost 3 bases, V lost 0 bases, and 6 bases had no gene match. The length of the CDR3 is 17 residues. Germline loops: CDR1 SGHRS, CDR2 YFSETQ. The CDR3 spells CASSLDSGRRYTGELFF. In nucleotides, the CDR3 is TGCGCCAGCAGCTTGGATAGCGGGAGACGATACACCGGGGAGCTGTTTTTT.

This clone appeared a single time. The CDR3 here is CASRIMTSGYEQYF. CDR3 nucleotide sequence: TGTGCCAGCAGGATTATGACTAGTGGTTACGAGCAGTACTTC. V and J are TRBV27 and TRBJ2-7; TRBD2 might be the D (6 bases). The CDR3 has 14 residues. CDR1 and CDR2 (germline): MNHEY, SMNVEV (reference sequence). V gave up 6 bases and J gave up 4 bases, with 16 bases separating them.

The V call is TRBV5-4, the J call TRBJ1-1; no definite D call. V gave up 0 bases and J gave up 1 base, with 7 bases separating them. This CDR3 has 14 amino acids. Looked up from germline, CDR1 is SGHNT and CDR2 is YYREEE (reference sequence). This CDR3 reads CASSLEPENTEAFF. The CDR3 DNA follows: TGTGCCAGCAGCTTGGAGCCGGAGAACACTGAAGCTTTCTTT.

V and J are TRBV2 and TRBJ1-1; TRBD1 might be the D (6 bases). There are 16 residues in the CDR3. Trimming removed 5 bases from V and 3 bases from J, with 19 bases in between. Germline V gene sequence: CDR1 SNHLY, CDR2 FYNNEI. CDR3 nucleotides: TGTGCCAGCAGTATGGACAGCTACCCCGGGGACACTGAAGCTTTCTTT. Amino acids: CASSMDSYPGDTEAFF.

The CDR3 sequence: CASSRDRGDYEQYF. Here the CDR3 DNA reads TGTGCCAGCAGTCGGGACAGGGGAGATTACGAGCAGTACTTC. The chain has TRBV9 and TRBJ2-7, with 10 bases lining up with TRBD1. V lost 5 bases and J lost 4; bases outside the gene matches: 6. CDR3 length: 14 amino acids. The germline V gene has CDR1 SGDLS and CDR2 YYNGEE.

The chain uses TRBV2 and TRBJ2-1, with D uncertain. In germline, CDR1 is SNHLY, CDR2 FYNNEI. V was clipped by 7 bases and J by 7 bases, with 5 bases between them. CDR3 size: 10 residues. CDR3 loop: CASTGNEQFF. CDR3 in DNA: TGTGCCAGCACTGGGAATGAGCAGTTCTTC.

This clone has just one count. This chain uses TRBV5-6 with TRBJ1-3, with D unresolved. The germline V gene encodes CDR1 SGHDT and CDR2 YYEEEE. The length of the CDR3 is 15 residues. Trimming cost V 4 bases and J 0 bases, with 11 bases left between them. The CDR3, as DNA: TGTGCCAGCAGCCGTACAGCGATCTCTGGAAACACCATATATTTT. Its protein product is CASSRTAISGNTIYF.

This rearrangement joins TRBV20-1 to TRBJ2-3; D not certain. Germline V lookup: CDR1 DFQATT, CDR2 SNEGSKA (reference sequence). This CDR3 contains 11 residues. The CDR3 spells CSPSSTDTQYF. The CDR3 DNA sequence: TGCAGCCCTTCATCCACAGATACGCAGTATTTT.

The chain is built from TRBV9 and TRBJ2-3; 14 bases agree with TRBD2. After removal of 6 bases from V and 4 bases from J, the junction contained 10 bases not matched to a gene. Germline lookup yields CDR1 SGDLS and CDR2 YYNGEE. This CDR3 region has 17 residues. CDR3 in DNA: TGTGCCAGCACCCGTTACGGGACTAGCGGGAGTGCAGATACGCAGTATTTT. Protein product: CASTRYGTSGSADTQYF.

The chain recombines TRBV5-1 with TRBJ2-1; D possibly corresponds to TRBD1 (5 bases). V was cut by 1 base and J by 9 bases, with 11 bases left in between. Looked up from germline, CDR1 is SGHRS and CDR2 is YFSETQ. The CDR3 sequence is 13 residues long. This CDR3 reads CASSLWGEGEQFF. CDR3 DNA: TGCGCCAGCAGCTTGTGGGGCGAAGGTGAGCAGTTCTTC. Full variable domain (rest looked up from reference TRBV5-1 and TRBJ2-1): KAGVTQTPRYLIKTRGQQVTLSCSPISGHRSVSWYQQTPGQGLQFLFEYFSETQRNKGNFPGRFSGRQFSNSRSEMNVSTLELGDSALYLCASSLWGEGEQFFGPGTRLTVL.

This clone has a single count. The gene calls are TRBV15 and TRBJ1-1; D ambiguous. V gave up 0 bases and J gave up 0 bases, with 8 bases separating them. The CDR3 length is 15 residues. The V gene's germline CDR1 is LNHNV and CDR2 YYDKDF (reference sequence). The CDR3 DNA follows: TGTGCCACCAGCAGAGATACGGCAATGAACACTGAAGCTTTCTTT. Protein product: CATSRDTAMNTEAFF. The variable domain in full, completed from reference TRBV15 and TRBJ1-1, reads DAMVIQNPRYQVTQFGKPVTLSCSQTLNHNVMYWYQQKSSQAPKLLFHYYDKDFNNEADTPDNFQSRRPNTSFCFLDIRSPGLGDTAMYLCATSRDTAMNTEAFFGQGTRLTVV.

This clone has a handful of counts. The chain has TRBV27 and TRBJ1-5; TRBD1 is a possible D gene (6 bases). Trimming removed 2 bases from V and 0 bases from J, with 14 bases in between. The CDR3 spans 17 residues. Germline CDR1 reads MNHEY; CDR2 reads SMNVEV (reference sequence). This CDR3 reads CASSLAAGDYSNQPQHF. For the CDR3, the DNA is TGTGCCAGCAGTTTAGCGGCAGGGGATTATAGCAATCAGCCCCAGCATTTT.

This clone was picked up a small number of times. The chain combines TRBV4-2 with TRBJ2-2; weak D call: TRBD1 (5 bases). This CDR3 is 14 amino acids long. Germline CDR1 and CDR2: LGHNA and YNFKEQ. The germline V and J ends were trimmed by 1 base and 5 bases, with 8 bases remaining between them. This CDR3 reads CASSQVQGTGELFF. The CDR3 DNA is TGTGCCAGCAGCCAAGTCCAGGGTACCGGGGAGCTGTTTTTT.

The chain carries TRBV4-3 and TRBJ2-7; D call uncertain. V dropped 1 base and J dropped 3 bases, with 13 bases sitting between them. The CDR3 is 15 amino acids. CDR1 and CDR2 from the germline V gene are LGHNA and YSLEER. The CDR3 sequence: CASSQGRSTLYEQYF. The CDR3 DNA reads as TGCGCCAGCAGCCAAGGGCGGAGTACCCTCTACGAGCAGTACTTC.

V usage is TRBV7-3 and J usage is TRBJ2-2; D gene uncertain. Trimming cost V 2 bases and J 4 bases, with 8 bases left between them. Germline CDR1 SGHTA, CDR2 FQGTGA. CDR3 size: 14 residues. The CDR3: CASSLGPFTGELFF. The CDR3 DNA reads as TGTGCCAGCAGCTTAGGCCCTTTCACCGGGGAGCTGTTTTTT.

Concerning this clone: Other DNA sequences of this sample code for an identical CDR3. The chain carries TRBV5-1 and TRBJ2-3, with D unclear. The V end was cut by 0 bases, the J end by 3 bases, with 5 bases between. The germline gives CDR1 SGHRS, CDR2 YFSETQ. The CDR3 runs 13 residues. DNA of the CDR3: TGCGCCAGCAGCTTGGAGGGAACAGATACGCAGTATTTT. It specifies CASSLEGTDTQYF.

This clone occurred once. The chain carries TRBV5-4 and TRBJ2-7, with TRBD2 as a possible D gene (6 bases). The V gene lost 0 bases and the J gene lost 3 bases, with 7 bases spanning the gap. The CDR3 loop spans 13 amino acids. Germline V gives CDR1 SGHNT, CDR2 YYREEE (reference sequence). In DNA, the CDR3 is TGTGCCAGCAGCTTGGTCGGGGGCTACGAGCAGTACTTC. It specifies CASSLVGGYEQYF.

This clone has more than one count but fewer than ten. The chain joins TRBV5-4 to TRBJ2-2, with TRBD2 matching 12 bases. Trimming cost V 2 bases and J 8 bases; bases outside gene matches: 4. The CDR3 length is 15 residues. The V gene's germline CDR1 is SGHNT and CDR2 YYREEE (reference sequence). CDR3 sequence reads: CASSFLAGGRGELFF. The CDR3 DNA sequence: TGTGCCAGCAGCTTTCTAGCGGGAGGGCGAGGGGAGCTGTTTTTT. The whole variable domain, filled in from reference TRBV5-4 and TRBJ2-2, reads ETGVTQSPTHLIKTRGQQVTLRCSSQSGHNTVSWYQQALGQGPQFIFQYYREEENGRGNFPPRFSGLQFPNYSSELNVNALELDDSALYLCASSFLAGGRGELFFGEGSRLTVL.

The V gene is TRBV4-1, the J gene TRBJ2-7; 10 nucleotides align to TRBD2. This CDR3 comprises 16 residues. In germline, CDR1 is MGHRA, CDR2 YSYEKL. V shed 2 bases and J 7 bases; nucleotides not matched to a gene: 11. This CDR3 is CASSQFLAGVASEQYF. The CDR3 nucleotides read TGCGCCAGCAGCCAATTTCTAGCGGGAGTTGCTAGTGAGCAGTACTTC.